Below, 30 T cell receptor beta chains from the same sample are listed, as sequenced in a study of Ad26.COV2.S vaccination and SARS-CoV-2 variants. The assay was immunoSEQ multiplex PCR, and TCRdb's table has in-frame clones only and misses some. The table shows about 430,000 clones, with more than 80% occurring only once. Sample treatment: some 19 received Ad26.COV2.S at low or high dose, single or two shots; about 5 received placebo; per-sample allocation not given. Sampling occurred on day 63 after the first vaccine or placebo injection. The material was peripheral blood, obtained in a trial of Ad26.COV2.S vaccine versus placebo. These receptor sequences come from a person between 18 and 59 years old who received the Ad26.COV2.S COVID-19 vaccine or a placebo.

The rearrangement joins TRBV7-2 to TRBJ2-1, with 7 positions matching TRBD2. V lost 4 bases to trimming and J lost 3 bases; unmatched junction nucleotides: 9. CDR3 length: 16 residues. Germline V lookup: CDR1 SGHTA, CDR2 FQGNSA. CDR3 sequence (DNA): TGTGCCAGCAGCTCCCTTACGGGAGGACTCTACAATGAGCAGTTCTTC. This encodes CASSSLTGGLYNEQFF. Using reference TRBV7-2 and TRBJ2-1 for the parts outside the CDR3, the full variable domain is GAGVSQSPSNKVTEKGKDVELRCDPISGHTALYWYRQSLGQGLEFLIYFQGNSAPDKSGLPSDRFSAERTGGSVSTLTIQRTQQEDSAVYLCASSSLTGGLYNEQFFGPGTRLTVL.

The chain recombines TRBV11-2 with TRBJ1-6; no clear D. Looked up from germline, CDR1 is SGHAT and CDR2 is FQNNGV. The V end was cut by 0 bases, the J end by 5 bases, with 20 bases between. The CDR3 runs 19 residues. Here the CDR3 DNA reads TGTGCCAGCAGCTTAGATAGTTTACTCCCTCGAGTAGATAATTCACCCCTCCACTTT. Translated, it gives CASSLDSLLPRVDNSPLHF.

The rearrangement joins TRBV28 to TRBJ2-1; D is possibly TRBD2 (7 bases). The germline gives CDR1 MDHEN, CDR2 SYDVKM. Trimming removed 2 bases at V and 6 bases at J, with 20 bases between. The CDR3 runs 17 residues. Written as DNA, the CDR3 is TGTGCCAGCAGTTTAGTAGGGGGGCTAGCGGTGTCCAATGAGCAGTTCTTC. Translated, it gives CASSLVGGLAVSNEQFF.

V and J are TRBV24-1 and TRBJ2-5, with D perhaps TRBD1 (5 bases). The CDR3 is made up of 15 amino acids. Per the germline V gene, CDR1 is KGHDR and CDR2 is SFDVKD. The germline V and J ends were trimmed by 0 bases and 0 bases, with 7 bases remaining between them. Here the CDR3 reads CATSDLKGYQETQYF. For the CDR3, the DNA is TGTGCCACCAGTGATTTGAAGGGGTACCAAGAGACCCAGTACTTC.

The chain is built from TRBV28 and TRBJ2-5; D call uncertain. From germline, CDR1 is MDHEN and CDR2 SYDVKM. This CDR3 region has 12 residues. Trimming pared 6 bases from V and 2 bases from J, leaving 7 bases between. The CDR3 DNA follows: TGTGCCAGCAGCCCGAATCAAGAGACCCAGTACTTC. Protein product: CASSPNQETQYF.

J is TRBJ2-3 and V is TRBV20-1, with TRBD1 matching 7 bases. Germline-derived CDR1 and CDR2 are DFQATT and SNEGSKA (reference sequence). Losses at the gene ends were 3 bases for V and 0 bases for J; bases not matched to a gene: 3. This CDR3 has 14 amino acids. The CDR3 spells CSASRQGSTDTQYF. CDR3 coding DNA: TGCAGTGCTAGTCGACAGGGAAGCACAGATACGCAGTATTTT.

The chain uses TRBV27 and TRBJ2-7; TRBD2 matches 7 bases. The CDR3 is 14 amino acids. Germline values: CDR1 MNHEY, CDR2 SMNVEV (reference sequence). The trim removed 4 bases at V and 2 bases at J, leaving 5 bases unmatched. Written as DNA, the CDR3 is TGTGCCAGCAGTTCACTAGCGACGACCTACGAGCAGTACTTC. This encodes CASSSLATTYEQYF.

The rearrangement links TRBV28 to TRBJ2-7, with 10 nucleotides matching TRBD1. Losses at the gene ends were 3 bases for V and 5 bases for J; bases not matched to a gene: 4. From germline, CDR1 is MDHEN and CDR2 SYDVKM. The CDR3 has 14 amino acids. The CDR3 DNA follows: TGTGCCAGCAGTTTGGGGGACAGGGGAGACGAGCAGTACTTC. Its translation is CASSLGDRGDEQYF.

The rearrangement uses TRBV30 and TRBJ1-1, with 10 bases that match TRBD1. CDR3 size: 12 residues. The junction had 5 bases not matched to a gene; V was cut back by 8 bases and J by 5 bases. CDR1 is GTSNPN and CDR2 is SVGIG in the germline V gene (reference sequence). The CDR3 loop reads CAGDRGPTEAFF. DNA of the CDR3: TGTGCCGGAGACAGGGGGCCGACTGAAGCTTTCTTT.

CDR3 coding DNA: TGTGCCAGCAGCCTGCCAGGGGTAGCGGAGCTGTTTTTT. The encoded protein is CASSLPGVAELFF. The chain is built from TRBV3-1 (or the pseudogene TRBV3-2) and TRBJ2-2; TRBD1 is a possible D gene (6 bases). V was trimmed by 4 bases and J by 10 bases, leaving 13 bases between them. CDR3 length: 13 residues. CDR1 LGHDT and CDR2 YNNKEL come from the germline V gene (reference sequence).

The chain recombines TRBV19 with TRBJ2-1, with D perhaps TRBD2 (5 bases). CDR3 length: 15 amino acids. V dropped 7 bases and J dropped 5 bases, with 18 bases sitting between them. Per germline, CDR1 LNHDA and CDR2 SQIVND (reference sequence). The CDR3 nucleotides are TGTGCCAGTAAAGCGCGAGCGGCGGCTAACAATGAGCAGTTCTTC. Residues: CASKARAAANNEQFF.

This sequence joins TRBV5-1 and TRBJ2-7; the D is unclear. CDR3 size: 14 residues. From germline, CDR1 is SGHRS and CDR2 YFSETQ. The V end lost 0 bases, the J end lost 2 bases, and 9 bases lay between the germline ends. In DNA, the CDR3 is TGCGCCAGCAGCTTGGACTGGTTTACCTACGAGCAGTACTTC. This sequence encodes CASSLDWFTYEQYF.

V gene TRBV11-2 combines with J gene TRBJ2-7, with D possibly TRBD2 on 6 matching bases. Germline assignment: CDR1 SGHAT and CDR2 FQNNGV. The CDR3 length is 16 residues. V gave up 4 bases and J gave up 1 base, with 17 bases separating them. The CDR3 reads CASSSTWEEKSYEQYF. The CDR3 DNA reads as TGTGCCAGCAGCTCTACGTGGGAGGAGAAATCCTACGAGCAGTACTTC. Complete variable domain (other parts from reference TRBV11-2 and TRBJ2-7): EAGVAQSPRYKIIEKRQSVAFWCNPISGHATLYWYQQILGQGPKLLIQFQNNGVVDDSQLPKDRFSAERLKGVDSTLKIQPAKLEDSAVYLCASSSTWEEKSYEQYFGPGTRLTVT.

This chain links TRBV6-5 with TRBJ2-1, with D tentatively TRBD1 (5 bases). Trimming cost V 7 bases and J 2 bases, with 12 bases left between them. This CDR3 region has 14 residues. Looked up from germline, CDR1 is MNHEY and CDR2 is SVGAGI. In DNA, the CDR3 is TGTGCCAGCACCTACGACAGTACCTACAATGAGCAGTTCTTC. Encoded protein: CASTYDSTYNEQFF.

The V call is TRBV27, the J call TRBJ1-6, with unresolved D. The V gene's germline CDR1 is MNHEY and CDR2 SMNVEV (reference sequence). CDR3 size: 14 residues. V was shortened by 2 bases and J by 5 bases, with 7 bases between the two germline ends. The CDR3: CASSLARDNSPLHF. CDR3 nucleotides: TGTGCCAGCAGTTTAGCACGGGATAATTCACCCCTCCACTTT.

The chain recombines TRBV10-3 with TRBJ2-7; D is perhaps TRBD1 or TRBD2 (5 bases each). Germline V lookup: CDR1 ENHRY, CDR2 SYGVKD. Trimming left V 9 bases short and J 6 bases short, with 24 bases between. This CDR3 has 15 amino acids. The CDR3 region has the DNA TGTGCCATACAGGAGGAAGGGGCGTTTTGGTCCGAGCAGTACTTC. Translating it yields CAIQEEGAFWSEQYF.

On this clone itself: One junction end disagrees with the germline gene, perhaps due to a read error. The V and J genes are TRBV3-1 (or the pseudogene TRBV3-2) and TRBJ2-2; TRBD1 matches 11 bases. This CDR3 is built from 17 residues. CDR1 is LGHDT, CDR2 YNNKEL, per germline (reference sequence). The DNA of the CDR3 is TGTGCCAGCAGCCAGCCCCGGGACAGGGGGAACCCCGGGGAGCTGTTTTTT. Translating gives CASSQPRDRGNPGELFF.

J is TRBJ2-7 and V is TRBV30, with D uncertain. Between the trimmed V and J ends, which lost 1 base and 2 bases, there was a span of 12 bases. Germline V gives CDR1 GTSNPN, CDR2 SVGIG (reference sequence). CDR3 length: 14 amino acids. The CDR3 sequence: CAWSGSGFPYEQYF. DNA for the CDR3: TGTGCCTGGAGTGGTTCCGGGTTTCCCTACGAGCAGTACTTC.

This rearrangement joins TRBV7-2 to TRBJ2-7; D remains ambiguous. The CDR3 length is 12 residues. Trimming shortened V by 1 base and J by 3 bases, and 4 bases separated the two germline ends. In germline, CDR1 is SGHTA, CDR2 FQGNSA. The CDR3 DNA sequence: TGTGCCAGCAGCTTAGGCTACTACGAGCAGTACTTC. Protein: CASSLGYYEQYF.

The chain employs TRBV7-9 and TRBJ1-2; D ambiguous. Trimming removed 8 bases at V and 3 bases at J, with 7 bases between. The length of the CDR3 is 11 residues. Germline CDR1 is SEHNR and CDR2 is FQNEAQ (reference sequence). In nucleotides, the CDR3 is TGTGCCAGCTTTTGGGACTATGGCTACACCTTC. It specifies CASFWDYGYTF.

The genes are TRBV18 and TRBJ1-1; the D is unclear. The CDR3 is 14 residues long. Germline CDR1 and CDR2: KGHSH and LQKENI. Deletions cut 4 bases from V and 1 base from J, with 10 bases between. The CDR3, as DNA: TGTGCCAGCTCACAGGGTCGCCCGAACACTGAAGCTTTCTTT. Its translation is CASSQGRPNTEAFF.

The chain uses TRBV2 and TRBJ2-1; no reliable D call. The CDR3 totals 14 residues. Germline V CDR1 and CDR2: SNHLY, FYNNEI. Trimming took off 4 bases at V and 0 bases at J, with 7 bases between the two ends. For the CDR3, the DNA is TGTGCCAGCAGTGTTCAGGACTCCTACAATGAGCAGTTCTTC. Translated: CASSVQDSYNEQFF.

CDR3: CAWKIGTASTEQYF. The DNA for the CDR3 is TGTGCCTGGAAGATTGGGACAGCCTCCACCGAGCAGTACTTC. The chain couples TRBV30 to TRBJ2-7; 7 positions match TRBD1. V lost 4 bases, J lost 6 bases, and 12 bases stayed unmatched. The CDR3 is made up of 14 amino acids. CDR1 and CDR2 from the germline V gene are GTSNPN and SVGIG (reference sequence). The full variable domain, rest sourced from reference TRBV30 and TRBJ2-7, is SQTIHQWPATLVQPVGSPLSLECTVEGTSNPNLYWYRQAAGRGLQLLFYSVGIGQISSEVPQNLSASRPQDRQFILSSKKLLLSDSGFYLCAWKIGTASTEQYFGPGTRLTVT.

CDR3 nucleotide sequence: TGTGCCAGCGGATTATCGGGCAGCTCTTATGGCTACACCTTC. Translating gives CASGLSGSSYGYTF. This chain uses TRBV7-8 with TRBJ1-2; D remains ambiguous. CDR3 length equals 14 residues. Germline V CDR1 and CDR2: SGHVS, FQNEAQ. The V and J ends lost 8 bases and 5 bases respectively, with 18 bases between them. The entire variable domain, with the rest obtained from reference TRBV7-8 and TRBJ1-2, is as follows: GAGVSQSPRYKVAKRGQDVALRCDPISGHVSLFWYQQALGQGPEFLTYFQNEAQLDKSGLPSDRFFAERPEGSVSTLKIQRTQQEDSAVYLCASGLSGSSYGYTFGSGTRLTVV.

The rearrangement uses TRBV29-1 and TRBJ2-4; TRBD2 matches at 11 bases. Per the germline V gene, CDR1 is SQVTM and CDR2 is ANQGSEA. CDR3 length equals 14 residues. Trimming removed 5 bases from V and 6 bases from J; junction bases left unmatched: 6. CDR3: CSVRIAGGLNIQYF. The DNA for the CDR3 is TGCAGCGTTCGTATAGCGGGAGGGCTAAACATTCAGTACTTC. The whole variable domain, remainder taken from reference TRBV29-1 and TRBJ2-4, is SAVISQKPSRDICQRGTSLTIQCQVDSQVTMMFWYRQQPGQSLTLIATANQGSEATYESGFVIDKFPISRPNLTFSTLTVSNMSPEDSSIYLCSVRIAGGLNIQYFGAGTRLSVL.

This clone was recorded a few times. This chain joins TRBV4-3 and TRBJ2-2; D might be TRBD2 (6 bases). Germline CDR1 LGHNA, CDR2 YSLEER. The V and J ends lost 2 bases and 0 bases respectively, with 19 bases between them. The CDR3 is 19 amino acids. CDR3 sequence: CASSQNRRGRRSNTGELFF. The CDR3 DNA follows: TGCGCCAGCAGCCAAAACAGACGGGGGAGGCGCTCGAACACCGGGGAGCTGTTTTTT.

This clone has only one observation. This rearrangement joins TRBV9 to TRBJ2-3; D is perhaps TRBD1 (6 bases). Trimming cost V 3 bases and J 5 bases, with 16 bases left between them. There are 15 residues in the CDR3. The germline V gene has CDR1 SGDLS and CDR2 YYNGEE. CDR3 DNA: TGTGCCAGCAGCGCAGGGGCTTTAATAGGAGATACGCAGTATTTT. Protein: CASSAGALIGDTQYF.

The chain recombines TRBV25-1 with TRBJ2-3; D possibly corresponds to TRBD1 (5 bases). The CDR3 runs 14 residues. Trimming pared 5 bases from V and 2 bases from J, leaving 11 bases between. Germline loops: CDR1 MGHDK, CDR2 SYGVNS. This CDR3 reads CASSHLTATDTQYF. The CDR3 bases are TGTGCCAGCAGTCATCTGACAGCCACAGATACGCAGTATTTT. Using reference TRBV25-1 and TRBJ2-3 for the parts outside the CDR3, the full variable domain is EADIYQTPRYLVIGTGKKITLECSQTMGHDKMYWYQQDPGMELHLIHYSYGVNSTEKGDLSSESTVSRIRTEHFPLTLESARPSHTSQYLCASSHLTATDTQYFGPGTRLTVL.

The chain uses TRBV23-1 and TRBJ1-4; D is possibly TRBD1 (6 bases). TRBV23-1 is an ORF, and what it does is uncertain. This CDR3 is built from 17 residues. Deletions cut 0 bases from V and 4 bases from J, with 15 bases between. CDR3 loop: CASSQSYRATGNEKLFF. The CDR3 DNA reads TGCGCCAGCAGTCAATCCTACAGGGCGACCGGTAATGAAAAACTGTTTTTT.

In regard to this clone: The identical CDR3 is also encoded by other nucleotide sequences in the sample. This rearrangement joins TRBV20-1 to TRBJ2-1; D is ambiguous. The CDR3 loop spans 11 amino acids. The V gene lost 2 bases and the J gene lost 3 bases, with 2 bases spanning the gap. CDR1 and CDR2 (germline): DFQATT, SNEGSKA (reference sequence). The CDR3 region is CSARSYNEQFF. CDR3 sequence (DNA): TGCAGTGCTAGAAGCTACAATGAGCAGTTCTTC.